This TCR beta chain came from a study of a mutant IDH1 vaccine in newly diagnosed glioma. Study-level background: Patients arrived already treated with radiotherapy, temozolomide, or both, most having had both.

Regarding time point: week 47, end of study. Vaccination used 300 ug of mutant IDH1 20-mer peptide per dose, with topical imiquimod. Donors harbored newly found WHO grade 3 or 4 IDH1-mutant, ATRX-lost astrocytomas. Produced via immunoSEQ multiplex PCR; TCRdb's table is partial and in-frame only. In the table there are approximately 60,000 clones, roughly 80% of which are singletons. Germline CDR1 is SGDLS and CDR2 is YYNGEE. The CDR3 loop spans 19 amino acids. Trimming cost V 5 bases and J 2 bases, with 23 bases left between them. Comment on this clone: The antigen remains unidentified.

The chain is built from TRBV9 and TRBJ2-6; D is unresolved. The source material was PBMCs, sampled from a glioma patient whose treatment included an IDH1 peptide vaccine. The receptor's source is a woman between 45 and 60 years old with glioma. CDR3 nucleotides: TGTGCCAGCAGTTATCTGCGTGGCAGTACAGAAGCTGGGGCCAACGTCCTGACTTTC. Translated, it gives CASSYLRGSTEAGANVLTF.